Below, 20 T cell receptor beta chains from the same sample are listed, as sequenced in a study of CD8 T cells in Susac syndrome. Reverse transcription used roughly 0.45 to 1 ug RNA and random hexamers. TCRdb reprocessed the immunoSEQ multiplex PCR reads via MiXCR and lists one record per CDR3 protein. The table has about 64,000 distinct CDR3 sequences, approximately 93% seen once. Sequencing was performed on CD8+ T cells from PBMCs. The receptors originated from a human donor with multiple sclerosis.

This chain joins TRBV4-3 and TRBJ2-7, with 12 bases aligning to TRBD2. CDR3 length: 17 amino acids. Per the germline V gene, CDR1 is LGHNA and CDR2 is YSLEER. V gave up 0 bases and J gave up 4 bases; unmatched junction bases: 7. CDR3: CASSQDRTSGDLYEQYF. The CDR3 DNA reads TGCGCCAGCAGCCAAGATCGGACTAGCGGGGACCTTTACGAGCAGTACTTC.

This chain uses TRBV4-1 with TRBJ1-6; possibly TRBD1 for D (6 bases). The germline V gene encodes CDR1 MGHRA and CDR2 YSYEKL. This CDR3 comprises 13 residues. The V end was cut by 6 bases, the J end by 9 bases, with 12 bases between. As DNA, the CDR3 is TGCGCCAGCAGGGGGGCCTCCATTTCACCCCTCCACTTT. Amino acid sequence: CASRGASISPLHF.

CDR3 residues: CASSPWTRGDEQYF. As DNA, the CDR3 is TGTGCCAGCAGCCCTTGGACCCGGGGGGACGAGCAGTACTTC. The chain has TRBV28 and TRBJ2-7; 7 positions match TRBD2. The CDR3 has 14 amino acids. Germline lookup yields CDR1 MDHEN and CDR2 SYDVKM. Germline trimming cut 6 bases from V and 5 bases from J; bases unmatched to any gene: 10. Full variable domain (remainder filled in from reference TRBV28 and TRBJ2-7): DVKVTQSSRYLVKRTGEKVFLECVQDMDHENMFWYRQDPGLGLRLIYFSYDVKMKEKGDIPEGYSVSREKKERFSLILESASTNQTSMYLCASSPWTRGDEQYFGPGTRLTVT.

The J gene is TRBJ2-5, the V gene TRBV3-1; 13 positions agree with TRBD2. This CDR3 has 17 residues. J gave up 4 bases and V 4 bases, and 9 bases lay outside the gene matches. CDR1 is LGHDT and CDR2 is YNNKEL in the germline V gene (reference sequence). The CDR3 reads CASSPRLAGGGGETQYF. The DNA of the CDR3 is TGTGCCAGCAGCCCACGACTAGCGGGAGGAGGGGGAGAGACCCAGTACTTC.

The rearrangement joins TRBV7-9 to TRBJ1-6; 9 bases are shared with TRBD1. The germline CDR1 and CDR2 sequences are SEHNR and FQNEAQ (reference sequence). This CDR3 spans 18 amino acids. Losses at the gene ends were 5 bases for V and 0 bases for J; bases not matched to a gene: 8. In nucleotides, the CDR3 is TGTGCCAGCAGCGACCGGGACAGGGCGAGCTCCTATAATTCACCCCTCCACTTT. This translates into CASSDRDRASSYNSPLHF.

This chain connects TRBV4-1 to TRBJ1-1, with 10 bases lining up with TRBD1. After removal of 1 base from V and 4 bases from J, the junction contained 3 bases not matched to a gene. Per the germline V gene, CDR1 is MGHRA and CDR2 is YSYEKL. This CDR3 contains 15 residues. The CDR3 DNA reads as TGCGCCAGCAGCCAAGCCGGGACAGGGGCCACTGAAGCTTTCTTT. It specifies CASSQAGTGATEAFF.

The rearrangement joins TRBV20-1 to TRBJ2-7; D tentatively reads TRBD1 or TRBD2 (5 bases each). V was shortened by 6 bases and J by 4 bases, with 13 bases between the two germline ends. There are 12 residues in the CDR3. Looked up from germline, CDR1 is DFQATT and CDR2 is SNEGSKA (reference sequence). The CDR3 DNA reads TGCAGTGCCCGAAGGGACGGGTACGAGCAGTACTTC. It encodes CSARRDGYEQYF.

V usage is TRBV20-1 and J usage is TRBJ2-1; the match to TRBD2 covers 8 bases. Germline assignment: CDR1 DFQATT and CDR2 SNEGSKA (reference sequence). The CDR3 covers 16 residues. V shed 0 bases, J shed 3 bases, and the junction held 7 bases outside the gene matches. The CDR3 spells CSARDRHSGSYNEQFF. DNA for the CDR3: TGCAGTGCTAGAGATCGTCACAGCGGGAGCTACAATGAGCAGTTCTTC.

The chain couples TRBV7-8 to TRBJ2-1, with 7 bases lining up with TRBD2. Unmatched junction bases numbered 8, after V lost 1 base and J lost 8 bases. The CDR3 sequence is 15 residues long. Germline CDR1 SGHVS, CDR2 FQNEAQ. The CDR3 protein is CASSLGGRVFDEQFF. Written as DNA, the CDR3 is TGTGCCAGCAGCTTAGGCGGGAGAGTTTTCGATGAGCAGTTCTTC.

CDR3 loop: CASSLRGTGVQETQYF. The CDR3 DNA reads TGTGCCAGCAGCTTGAGAGGGACAGGGGTCCAAGAGACCCAGTACTTC. This chain uses TRBV5-4 with TRBJ2-5; 10 bases align to TRBD1. The CDR3 has 16 amino acids. From germline, CDR1 is SGHNT and CDR2 YYREEE (reference sequence). V was clipped by 1 base and J by 1 base; unmatched bases: 4.

This chain connects TRBV9 to TRBJ2-1; 7 bases line up with TRBD2. The V gene end was trimmed by 3 bases and the J gene end by 8 bases; junction bases not matched to a gene: 11. Germline CDR1 is SGDLS and CDR2 is YYNGEE. CDR3 length: 15 amino acids. The CDR3 reads CASSAGTSERDEQFF. For the CDR3, the DNA is TGTGCCAGCAGCGCGGGAACTAGCGAACGCGATGAGCAGTTCTTC.

V is TRBV19 and J is TRBJ1-5, with D maybe TRBD1 (6 bases). V was shortened by 3 bases and J by 3 bases, with 12 bases between the two germline ends. Germline V gene lookup returns CDR1 LNHDA and CDR2 SQIVND (reference sequence). CDR3 length equals 15 residues. The chain's CDR3 is CASSINGQNNQPQHF. CDR3 sequence (DNA): TGTGCCAGTAGTATTAACGGACAGAACAATCAGCCCCAGCATTTT.

The chain uses TRBV4-2 and TRBJ2-5, with TRBD2 as a possible D gene (7 bases). V was trimmed by 1 base and J by 5 bases, leaving 14 bases between them. There are 15 residues in the CDR3. The germline CDR1 and CDR2 sequences are LGHNA and YNFKEQ. The CDR3 reads CASSQVVGGAETQYF. CDR3 in DNA: TGTGCCAGCAGCCAAGTTGTTGGGGGGGCCGAGACCCAGTACTTC.

The chain has TRBV20-1 and TRBJ1-5; D is undetermined. The V gene's germline CDR1 is DFQATT and CDR2 SNEGSKA (reference sequence). V was cut by 6 bases and J by 4 bases, with 22 bases left in between. The CDR3 length is 16 residues. CDR3 in amino acids: CSAPPIPGQANQPQHF. The CDR3 DNA reads as TGCAGTGCCCCTCCGATTCCCGGCCAGGCAAATCAGCCCCAGCATTTT.

The sample holds one count of this clonotype. The chain is built from TRBV9 and TRBJ2-3; 8 nucleotides agree with TRBD2. With V trimmed by 0 bases and J by 0 bases, 3 bases remained unmatched. The CDR3 has 16 amino acids. Per germline, CDR1 SGDLS and CDR2 YYNGEE. CDR3 residues: CASSVVERGSTDTQYF. The CDR3 DNA reads as TGTGCCAGCAGCGTAGTAGAGCGGGGGAGCACAGATACGCAGTATTTT.

The gene calls are TRBV2 and TRBJ2-5; TRBD1 aligns across 10 bases. This CDR3 is 14 amino acids long. V lost 8 bases, J lost 3 bases, and 6 bases stayed unmatched. Germline-derived CDR1 and CDR2 are SNHLY and FYNNEI. In DNA form, the CDR3 reads TGTGCCAGCGAAACCGGGACAGGGGAAGAGACCCAGTACTTC. This translates into CASETGTGEETQYF.

The chain has TRBV28 and TRBJ2-7; TRBD2 aligns across 13 bases. The CDR3 extends over 16 amino acids. Unmatched junction bases numbered 7, after V lost 5 bases and J lost 3 bases. In germline, CDR1 is MDHEN, CDR2 SYDVKM. The CDR3 DNA follows: TGTGCCAGCAGTCCACTAGCGGGAGGGCTCATCTACGAGCAGTACTTC. Encoded protein: CASSPLAGGLIYEQYF.

The chain is built from TRBV7-9 and TRBJ2-7; TRBD1 matches at 10 bases. This CDR3 spans 15 amino acids. The ends lost 4 bases at V and 3 bases at J; junction bases unmatched: 6. Germline V gene lookup returns CDR1 SEHNR and CDR2 FQNEAQ (reference sequence). The CDR3 here is CASSSGTGVYYEQYF. Written as DNA, the CDR3 is TGTGCCAGCAGCTCAGGGACAGGGGTATACTACGAGCAGTACTTC.

This rearrangement joins TRBV14 to TRBJ2-1, with 7 bases fitting TRBD1. V shed 0 bases and J 4 bases; nucleotides not matched to a gene: 9. Germline V CDR1 and CDR2: SGHDN, FVKESK. CDR3 length equals 17 residues. CDR3 sequence reads: CASSQDGVRGIYNEQFF. CDR3 coding DNA: TGTGCCAGCAGCCAAGATGGTGTCAGGGGGATATACAATGAGCAGTTCTTC.

The chain employs TRBV7-9 and TRBJ1-5; 7 bases are shared with TRBD1. Germline V CDR1 and CDR2: SEHNR, FQNEAQ (reference sequence). This CDR3 comprises 14 residues. V gave up 4 bases and J gave up 3 bases; unmatched junction bases: 3. The CDR3 reads CASSSGTDNQPQHF. The CDR3 DNA reads as TGTGCCAGCAGCTCCGGGACAGACAATCAGCCCCAGCATTTT.